This T cell receptor (beta chain) was identified during a study of blood T cell repertoires in COVID-19. In the study overall: COVID-19 samples from acute and convalescent phases originated in the United States, Italy and Spain. PBMCs, B-cell-depleted T cells, or T cells were the source of the cDNA or gDNA that made up the material.

Germline CDR1 reads SGDLS; CDR2 reads YYNGEE. CDR3 length: 15 amino acids. Trimming took off 0 bases at V and 4 bases at J, with 12 bases between the two ends. As originally analysed: Estimated nucleated cell counts came from reference gene primer amplification. Data came from immunoSEQ multiplex PCR; TCRdb stores just in-frame clones and leaves some out. Clone size and the V and J calls come from that table; the DNA yielded D and trimming. This table has 200,000 to 250,000 clones, about 89% appearing once. This TCR was recovered from a man in his 60s who had recovered from COVID-19. The sequenced sample consisted of peripheral blood. The rearrangement uses TRBV9 and TRBJ2-3; TRBD2 might be the D (5 bases). CDR3 DNA sequence: TGTGCCAGCAGCGTAGGAGTTAGCGACGCAGATACGCAGTATTTT. Protein: CASSVGVSDADTQYF.